This TCR beta chain was sequenced in a study of T cell clones after liver transplantation. Study as a whole: Tolerance: complete withdrawal held at least one year, liver enzymes staying within twice normal.

As for this clone: Its antigen is as yet unknown.

Assay used: immunoSEQ multiplex PCR; TCRdb lists only in-frame clones, some missing. The sample has fewer than 70,000 clones; 71% are singletons. The V gene's germline CDR1 is SGHAT and CDR2 FQNNGV. The CDR3 runs to 13 residues. The V and J ends lost 5 bases and 2 bases respectively, with 7 bases between them. Overall study findings and caveats: These preliminary findings come from unstandardized post-transplant sampling times.

The chain is built from TRBV11-2 and TRBJ1-3; tentative D call: TRBD1 (5 bases). Here the sequenced sample was CD4+ T cells from blood, taken before liver transplant. The receptor was isolated from a human donor who received a liver transplant. The CDR3 sequence is CASSGGAGNTIYF. CDR3 nucleotides: TGTGCCAGCAGCGGAGGGGCTGGAAACACCATATATTTT. Based on the CDR3 plus reference TRBV11-2 and TRBJ1-3, the full variable domain is EAGVAQSPRYKIIEKRQSVAFWCNPISGHATLYWYQQILGQGPKLLIQFQNNGVVDDSQLPKDRFSAERLKGVDSTLKIQPAKLEDSAVYLCASSGGAGNTIYFGEGSWLTVV.